This T cell receptor beta chain was observed in a study of T cell responses to AZD1222 COVID-19 vaccine. Study summary: Investigators merged groups given second doses at roughly 4 or roughly 12 weeks.

Comments on this clone: Its antigen is not identified.

This table comes from immunoSEQ multiplex PCR, and its TCRdb copy is limited to in-frame clones, with some not included. The profile covers tens of thousands of clones, with approximately 82% appearing a single time and 20% taken by the ten largest. Findings and limits, study-wide: In the spike-specific TCR repertoire, nearly half reportedly target unmutated variant regions. Across the whole spike, CD4 TCRs peaked at regions 160-218 and 743-854. Seropositive status at baseline applied to only five or six AZD1222 recipients.

The length of the CDR3 is 12 residues. Germline V gene lookup returns CDR1 SEHNR and CDR2 FQNEAQ (reference sequence). Trimming cost V 5 bases and J 1 base, with 6 bases left between them. The sequences come from peripheral blood, collected on day 0 of AZD1222 vaccination. The TCR sequence derives from an adult in good health. The chain has TRBV7-9 and TRBJ2-7; D gene uncertain. CDR3 sequence: CASSAGSYEQYF. CDR3 DNA sequence: TGTGCCAGCAGCGCCGGATCCTACGAGCAGTACTTC.